This T cell receptor beta chain was retrieved from a study of blood T cell repertoires in COVID-19. Per germline, CDR1 SGHRS and CDR2 YFSETQ. Trimming left V 0 bases short and J 0 bases short, with 7 bases between. The CDR3 sequence is 15 residues long. Sequenced by immunoSEQ multiplex PCR; TCRdb stores in-frame clones only, minus some. The table includes roughly 200,000 clones, approximately 83% detected once. The sequence was obtained from a man in his sixties with acute or convalescent COVID-19. The source material was peripheral blood. This chain uses TRBV5-1 with TRBJ1-3, with D unresolved. The CDR3 loop reads CASSLGGLSGNTIYF. The CDR3 DNA reads TGCGCCAGCAGCTTGGGCGGTCTCTCTGGAAACACCATATATTTT.